This T cell receptor (beta chain) was captured by sequencing in a study of Graves' ophthalmopathy and Graves' hyperthyroidism. The authors amplified TCR beta CDR3 regions, and they did so from RNA transcripts for repertoire sequencing. First-round RT-PCR with HTBI primers preceded a second-round multiplex PCR. TCRdb reprocessed the multiplex PCR reads via MiXCR and lists one record per CDR3 protein. Of around 1.1 million distinct CDR3 sequences listed, about 40% were seen once; the top ten hold around 10%. Ten or more counts support this clonotype. Sequenced: peripheral blood or thyroid tissue (not recorded which). The clonotype comes from an adult man with Graves' hyperthyroidism.

This CDR3 reads CASSLWGNGEAFF. Written as DNA, the CDR3 is TGTGCCAGCAGCTTATGGGGGAACGGTGAAGCTTTCTTT. V is TRBV7-8 and J is TRBJ1-1, with a tentative D call TRBD1 (5 bases). The CDR3 loop spans 13 amino acids. Trimming left V 2 bases short and J 7 bases short, with 11 bases between. CDR1 is SGHVS and CDR2 is FQNEAQ in the germline V gene.